This T cell receptor (beta chain) is drawn from a study of blood T cell repertoires in COVID-19. Only one count was recorded for this clone. TCRdb's table, derived via immunoSEQ multiplex PCR, lists solely in-frame clones and lacks some. The sample includes roughly 390,000 clones, over 75% seen only once; the top ten take 8.5% to 12%. The V end was cut by 0 bases, the J end by 10 bases, with 7 bases between. There are 12 residues in the CDR3. Germline CDR1 is MNHEY and CDR2 is SMNVEV (reference sequence). The source of this sequence is a woman under 40 with COVID-19, enrolled during active disease. The sample taken for sequencing was peripheral blood. The chain links TRBV27 to TRBJ2-1, with D possibly being TRBD1 (5 bases). The CDR3 spells CASSLSGAEQFF. CDR3 coding DNA: TGTGCCAGCAGTTTATCTGGGGCAGAGCAGTTCTTC.